The rows below give T cell receptor beta chains drawn from one sample of a study of OX40 agonist ivuxolimab in advanced cancers. The method was immunoSEQ multiplex PCR; TCRdb's version includes in-frame clones alone and lacks a portion of them. The sample carries some 70,000 clones, 80% to 85% recorded once. This material consisted of CD4+ or CD8+ T cells sorted from blood, taken in a trial of the OX40 agonist ivuxolimab. All receptors derive from an adult with an advanced solid tumor such as melanoma, head and neck, liver or kidney cancer. Both conserved end residues are part of each CDR3. D genes are given only for firm matches. Expanded clones are given a class, and other clones once, few, many or no size at all.

v_gene	d_gene	abundance	j_gene	CDR3aa	CDR3nt
TRBV7-8	TRBD2	.	TRBJ2-3	CASSSIAGFSTDTQYF	TGTGCCAGCAGCTCCATAGCGGGATTTAGCACAGATACGCAGTATTTT
TRBV14	.	.	TRBJ2-5	CASSQPGALRLRGQETQYF	TGTGCCAGCAGCCAACCAGGGGCCCTAAGGCTAAGGGGACAAGAGACCCAGTACTTC
TRBV7-2	.	.	TRBJ1-5	CASSLAGDNQPQHF	TGTGCCAGCAGCTTAGCAGGGGATAATCAGCCCCAGCATTTT
TRBV7-9	TRBD1	.	TRBJ2-1	CASSLGRGGQEQFF	TGTGCCAGCAGCTTGGGAAGAGGGGGCCAAGAGCAGTTCTTC
TRBV6-5	.	.	TRBJ1-5	CASSLSHYSNQPQHF	TGTGCCAGCAGCCTATCCCATTATAGCAATCAGCCCCAGCATTTT
TRBV7-2	TRBD2	.	TRBJ2-1	CASSFGGSGYNEQFF	TGTGCCAGCAGCTTTGGCGGGAGCGGCTACAATGAGCAGTTCTTC
TRBV29-1	.	once	TRBJ1-5	CSVGHSSNQPQHF	TGCAGCGTGGGACATAGTAGCAATCAGCCCCAGCATTTT
TRBV4-2	.	.	TRBJ2-5	CASSQVSRPTTMETQYF	TGTGCCAGCAGCCAAGTCTCGCGGCCCACAACCATGGAGACCCAGTACTTC
TRBV5-1	TRBD2	.	TRBJ2-1	CASSLGGGGQHNEQFF	TGCGCCAGCAGCTTGGGCGGCGGGGGGCAACACAATGAGCAGTTCTTC
TRBV2	.	once	TRBJ2-7	CASKTAITTYEQYF	TGTGCCAGCAAAACAGCGATCACGACCTACGAGCAGTACTTC
TRBV5-1	.	.	TRBJ2-5	CASSASGAGETQYF	TGCGCCAGCAGCGCCTCAGGGGCGGGCGAGACCCAGTACTTC
TRBV7-7	TRBD1	.	TRBJ2-5	CASSLAGTGSGETQYF	TGTGCCAGCAGCTTAGCGGGGACAGGGAGCGGGGAGACCCAGTACTTC
TRBV30	.	.	TRBJ1-2	CAWSVYKGLGANYGYTF	TGTGCCTGGAGTGTATATAAGGGCCTAGGAGCTAACTATGGCTACACCTTC
TRBV6-1	TRBD2	.	TRBJ2-2	CASIAGGPIGELFF	TGTGCCAGCATAGCGGGAGGGCCCATCGGGGAGCTGTTTTTT
TRBV10-3	TRBD2	.	TRBJ2-1	CAIRSSGSNNEQFF	TGTGCCATCAGATCTAGCGGGAGTAATAATGAGCAGTTCTTC
TRBV15	.	once	TRBJ2-7	CATSRDPSYEQYF	TGTGCCACCAGCAGAGATCCCTCCTACGAGCAGTACTTC
TRBV5-8	TRBD2	.	TRBJ2-2	CASTKLAANTGELFF	TGTGCCAGCACCAAACTAGCGGCGAACACCGGGGAGCTGTTTTTT
TRBV27	.	.	TRBJ2-3	CASSFSGRSVDTQYF	TGTGCCAGCAGTTTTTCAGGAAGGTCGGTCGATACGCAGTATTTT
TRBV27	.	.	TRBJ2-3	CASSRERRDTQYF	TGTGCCAGCAGTCGGGAAAGGCGAGATACGCAGTATTTT
TRBV7-2	TRBD2	.	TRBJ2-7	CASSLVGLAGTPLEQYF	TGTGCCAGCAGCTTAGTCGGGCTAGCGGGGACTCCTCTCGAGCAGTACTTC
TRBV9	TRBD2	.	TRBJ2-1	CASSGLAGRNEQFF	TGTGCCAGCAGCGGACTAGCGGGTCGTAATGAGCAGTTCTTC
TRBV19	.	few	TRBJ1-5	CASSIRRLGNQPQHF	TGTGCCAGTAGTATTCGACGATTGGGTAATCAGCCCCAGCATTTT
TRBV5-1	.	few	TRBJ1-2	CASSLGATNYGYTF	TGCGCCAGCAGCCTTGGGGCAACTAACTATGGCTACACCTTC
TRBV5-1	.	.	TRBJ2-1	CASSFDASGSEQFF	TGCGCCAGCAGCTTCGACGCGTCGGGCAGTGAGCAGTTCTTC
TRBV7-6	TRBD1	.	TRBJ2-5	CASSLDPGQGGLQETQYF	TGTGCCAGCAGCTTAGACCCTGGACAGGGGGGCCTCCAAGAGACCCAGTACTTC